This T cell receptor (beta chain) derives from a study of T-cell memory formation after mild COVID-19. The J segment lost 7 bases and the V segment lost 6 bases, leaving 8 bases of the junction unmatched. The CDR3 has 15 amino acids. Looked up from germline, CDR1 is LNHDA and CDR2 is SQIVND (reference sequence). Each CDR3 protein gets one entry after TCRdb re-called the 5' RACE reads with MiXCR. The sample includes about 320,000 distinct CDR3 sequences, around 15% of them seen just once. The gene calls are TRBV19 and TRBJ2-1, with 11 bases aligning to TRBD1. The specimen was PBMCs or a T cell subset sorted from them (not recorded which). This sequence was found in a man younger than 35 who had mild COVID-19 (a few samples of this study predate the infection). Cell type and time point are not known. CDR3 residues: CASRPGQGGRNEQFF. CDR3 DNA sequence: TGTGCCAGTAGGCCGGGACAGGGGGGGAGAAATGAGCAGTTCTTC.